This T cell receptor (beta chain) is from a study of cytomegalovirus exposure and HLA in healthy donors. Amplification used 60 Vbeta primers and 13 Jbeta primers. TCRdb keeps only in-frame clones here, not all; method: immunoSEQ multiplex PCR. Of about 180,000 clones detected, about three quarters appear once; the ten largest clones hold about 4%. Unrecorded immune exposures were likely, despite nominal health at sampling. Study observations and caveats: The listing of 150 to 200 TCR beta chains classed them as cytomegalovirus-associated.

As regards this clone: Its antigen is not identified.

The germline V gene has CDR1 SGHAT and CDR2 FQNNGV. The length of the CDR3 is 13 residues. V lost 4 bases, J lost 10 bases, and 11 bases lay in between. The receptor's source is a woman aged 60-75 years in good health and CMV-seropositive. Sequencing was carried out using PBMCs. The rearrangement links TRBV11-2 to TRBJ1-6; D is possibly TRBD1 (5 bases). CDR3 sequence: CASSSQGWSPLHF. In DNA form, the CDR3 reads TGTGCCAGCAGCTCTCAGGGTTGGTCACCCCTCCACTTT.